These T cell receptor beta chains were read from a single sample in a study of blood T cell repertoires in COVID-19. Here immunoSEQ multiplex PCR was the method, and the copy in TCRdb shows in-frame clones only, minus some. The sample has some 80,000 clones; about 80% are singletons. The sample consisted of peripheral blood. The receptors stem from a human donor in a cohort sampled during active COVID-19. Each CDR3 is given with its conserved first and last residue. Each record gives: J gene, clone size, V gene, D gene, CDR3 protein, CDR3 DNA. D genes are given only for firm matches. Size tells how often a clone was seen (once, few, many) or the class of an expanded clone, and some rows leave it out.

>TRBJ2-6|.|TRBV5-1|TRBD2
CASSLEASGGTSGANVLTF
TGCGCCAGCAGCTTGGAAGCTAGCGGGGGGACCTCTGGGGCCAACGTCCTGACTTTC
>TRBJ1-2|.|TRBV28|.
CASSFTRAEGYTF
TGTGCCAGCAGTTTCACGAGGGCGGAAGGCTACACCTTC
>TRBJ1-2|.|TRBV7-9|TRBD1
CASSSSGTGAGYTF
TGTGCCAGCAGCTCAAGTGGGACAGGAGCTGGCTACACCTTC
>TRBJ2-7|.|TRBV28|.
CASIGPDGSSYEQYF
TGTGCCAGCATAGGCCCGGACGGGAGCTCCTACGAGCAGTACTTC
>TRBJ1-5|.|TRBV2|.
CASTPDGSGNQPQHF
TGTGCCAGCACCCCCGACGGTAGCGGCAATCAGCCCCAGCATTTT
>TRBJ1-4|.|TRBV25-1|TRBD1
CASSERTGGAREKLFF
TGTGCCAGCAGTGAACGGACAGGGGGCGCTCGGGAAAAACTGTTTTTT
>TRBJ1-2|.|TRBV21-1|.
CASSSYRGLNGYTF
TGTGCCAGCAGCTCTTACAGGGGGCTTAATGGCTACACCTTC
>TRBJ1-4|.|TRBV5-1|TRBD1
CASSLDRGDEKLFF
TGCGCCAGCAGCTTGGACAGGGGGGACGAAAAACTGTTTTTT
>TRBJ2-5|.|TRBV12-5|.
CASGAGETQYF
TGTGCTAGTGGGGCGGGAGAGACCCAGTACTTC
>TRBJ1-1|.|TRBV7-7|.
CASRSRDGEAFF
TGTGCCAGCAGGTCGCGGGACGGTGAAGCTTTCTTT
>TRBJ1-5|.|TRBV5-1|TRBD1
CASSLAGQVNQPQHF
TGCGCCAGCAGCTTGGCGGGACAGGTCAATCAGCCCCAGCATTTT
>TRBJ1-1|.|TRBV5-6|TRBD1
CASSFKGTGTNTEAFF
TGTGCCAGCAGCTTTAAAGGGACAGGTACGAACACTGAAGCTTTCTTT
>TRBJ2-1|.|TRBV11-3|.
CASSPSNGRGNNEQFF
TGTGCCAGCAGCCCCTCAAACGGGAGAGGGAACAATGAGCAGTTCTTC
>TRBJ1-5|.|TRBV18|.
CASSPKVRGGNQPQHF
TGTGCCAGCTCACCCAAAGTACGGGGAGGCAATCAGCCCCAGCATTTT
>TRBJ1-2|.|TRBV6-5|TRBD1
CASIPRGNNYGYTF
TGTGCCAGCATCCCCAGGGGGAATAACTATGGCTACACCTTC
>TRBJ2-2|.|TRBV7-3|TRBD2
CASKSAGGAAGELFF
TGTGCCAGCAAATCCGCGGGAGGGGCTGCCGGGGAGCTGTTTTTT
>TRBJ1-3|.|TRBV3-1/TRBV3-2|.
CASSKAGPRMDTIYF
TGTGCCAGCTCTAAAGCAGGGCCGAGGATGGACACCATATATTTT
>TRBJ2-7|.|TRBV7-9|TRBD1
CASSRGGTGVGEQYF
TGTGCCAGCAGCCGAGGAGGGACAGGGGTCGGCGAGCAGTACTTC
>TRBJ1-6|.|TRBV6-5|.
CASSYSTLPYNSPLHF
TGTGCCAGCAGTTACTCGACTCTCCCCTATAATTCACCCCTCCACTTT
>TRBJ2-7|.|TRBV28|TRBD2
CASTKPRGISYEQYF
TGTGCCAGCACCAAACCGCGGGGGATATCCTACGAGCAGTACTTC
>TRBJ2-6|.|TRBV19|.
CASTQAGGSGANVLTF
TGTGCCAGTACCCAAGCCGGAGGGTCTGGGGCCAACGTCCTGACTTTC
>TRBJ2-7|.|TRBV20-1|TRBD2
CSASSGTSGEQYF
TGCAGTGCGAGTAGCGGGACCTCCGGCGAGCAGTACTTC
>TRBJ1-4|once|TRBV4-1|.
CASSQDGQRNEKLFF
TGCGCCAGCAGCCAAGACGGGCAGCGGAATGAAAAACTGTTTTTT
>TRBJ1-6|once|TRBV6-6|.
CASSTDEGLNSPLHF
TGTGCCAGCAGTACAGACGAGGGCCTTAATTCACCCCTCCACTTT
>TRBJ1-6|.|TRBV15|TRBD1
CATSRDPRGSNSPLHF
TGTGCCACCAGCAGAGATCCCAGGGGGAGTAATTCACCCCTCCACTTT
>TRBJ1-2|.|TRBV5-4|.
CATTVGFLGLTGYTF
TGTGCCACAACTGTCGGTTTTCTAGGCCTTACTGGCTACACCTTC
>TRBJ1-5|.|TRBV18|TRBD1
CASSSDRGDNQPQHF
TGTGCCAGCTCATCGGACAGGGGAGATAATCAGCCCCAGCATTTT
>TRBJ2-5|once|TRBV6-5|.
CASSYWRGETQYF
TGTGCCAGCAGTTACTGGCGGGGAGAGACCCAGTACTTC